Below are 26 T cell receptor beta chains sequenced from a single sample in a study of OX40 agonist ivuxolimab in advanced cancers. Libraries were constructed by the immunoSEQ multiplex PCR assay. In TCRdb, the immuneACCESS table is reduced to in-frame sequences with V and J assigned. These tables do not hold every clone; where another copy was compared, an unresolved V gene accounts for under half, and the others remain unexplained. The sample table contains about 52,000 clones; only one count was recorded for approximately 86% of them. 13% to 15% of the sample comes from the top ten. This material consisted of CD4+ or CD8+ T cells sorted from blood, taken in a trial of the OX40 agonist ivuxolimab. These receptor sequences come from an adult with an advanced solid tumor such as melanoma, head and neck, liver or kidney cancer.

This CDR3 reads CASSIAAMELNEQFF. CDR3 coding DNA: TGTGCCAGTAGTATCGCGGCAATGGAGCTCAATGAGCAGTTCTTC. The J gene is TRBJ2-1, the V gene TRBV19; D is ambiguous. Trimming left V 3 bases short and J 6 bases short, with 15 bases between. This CDR3 comprises 15 residues. The germline gives CDR1 LNHDA, CDR2 SQIVND (reference sequence).

CDR3 amino acids: CASSISGDSNQPQHF. The CDR3, as DNA: TGTGCCAGTAGTATATCAGGGGACAGCAATCAGCCCCAGCATTTT. The rearrangement joins TRBV19 to TRBJ1-5; possibly TRBD1 for D (6 bases). The V gene lost 2 bases and the J gene lost 1 base, with 9 bases spanning the gap. Germline CDR1 and CDR2: LNHDA and SQIVND (reference sequence). This CDR3 contains 15 residues. Full variable domain (outside the CDR3, taken from reference TRBV19 and TRBJ1-5): DGGITQSPKYLFRKEGQNVTLSCEQNLNHDAMYWYRQDPGQGLRLIYYSQIVNDFQKGDIAEGYSVSREKKESFPLTVTSAQKNPTAFYLCASSISGDSNQPQHFGDGTRLSIL.

V is TRBV27 and J is TRBJ2-7; D remains ambiguous. The length of the CDR3 is 13 residues. With 2 bases removed from V and 4 bases from J, the gap between germline ends came to 9 bases. Germline V gene sequence: CDR1 MNHEY, CDR2 SMNVEV (reference sequence). CDR3 residues: CASSLIGPYEQYF. The CDR3 DNA sequence: TGTGCCAGCAGTTTAATAGGTCCGTACGAGCAGTACTTC.

This clone was detected only once. The chain is built from TRBV5-1 and TRBJ1-5; 7 bases fit TRBD1. The CDR3 is made up of 14 amino acids. The germline V gene encodes CDR1 SGHRS and CDR2 YFSETQ. V gave up 5 bases and J gave up 1 base; unmatched junction bases: 3. This CDR3 reads CASSTGESNQPQHF. DNA of the CDR3: TGCGCCAGCAGTACAGGGGAGAGCAATCAGCCCCAGCATTTT.

The rearrangement links TRBV4-1 to TRBJ1-1; 10 nucleotides align to TRBD1. Germline CDR1 reads MGHRA; CDR2 reads YSYEKL. V was clipped by 3 bases and J by 5 bases; unmatched bases: 6. The CDR3 has 15 amino acids. CDR3 nucleotide sequence: TGCGCCAGCAGCCAGGCGGGACAGGGGAGGACTGAAGCTTTCTTT. Translation: CASSQAGQGRTEAFF.

The V and J genes are TRBV11-2 and TRBJ2-7, with D possibly being TRBD1 or TRBD2 (5 bases each). Germline CDR1 SGHAT, CDR2 FQNNGV. Trimming removed 4 bases from V and 0 bases from J, with 7 bases in between. This CDR3 region has 13 residues. CDR3 DNA: TGTGCCAGCAGCTGGGACCGCTCCTACGAGCAGTACTTC. Translated: CASSWDRSYEQYF.

A remark on this clone: Mismatch with germline at one junction end may stem from a read error. This rearrangement joins TRBV5-1 to TRBJ1-2; 10 positions agree with TRBD1. CDR3 length equals 17 residues. The germline V gene has CDR1 SGHRS and CDR2 YFSETQ. CDR3 protein: CASSPKPMTGGGVTNFF. The CDR3, as DNA: TGCGCCAGCAGCCCTAAGCCCATGACAGGGGGCGGGGTAACCAATTTCTTC. Filled out from reference TRBV5-1 and TRBJ1-2, the complete variable domain reads KAGVTQTPRYLIKTRGQQVTLSCSPISGHRSVSWYQQTPGQGLQFLFEYFSETQRNKGNFPGRFSGRQFSNSRSEMNVSTLELGDSALYLCASSPKPMTGGGVTNFFGSGTRLTVV.

This clone was picked up a small number of times. V gene TRBV9 combines with J gene TRBJ2-1; the match to TRBD2 covers 8 bases. In germline, CDR1 is SGDLS, CDR2 YYNGEE. The CDR3 covers 16 residues. J was trimmed by 6 bases and V by 0 bases; bases with no gene match: 8. The chain's CDR3 is CASSVEGAGVLNEQFF. The CDR3 bases are TGTGCCAGCAGCGTAGAGGGAGCGGGGGTCCTCAATGAGCAGTTCTTC.

The chain couples TRBV2 to TRBJ2-7, with D uncertain. V was shortened by 10 bases and J by 0 bases, with 13 bases between the two germline ends. CDR3 length: 13 residues. Germline CDR1 reads SNHLY; CDR2 reads FYNNEI. The CDR3 region is CATTPPSSYEQYF. The CDR3 nucleotides read TGTGCCACGACACCTCCGAGCTCCTACGAGCAGTACTTC.

This CDR3 is CASSQGGGAVGEKLFF. The CDR3 coding sequence is TGCGCCAGCAGCCAAGGAGGAGGGGCAGTAGGGGAAAAACTGTTTTTT. V gene TRBV4-1 combines with J gene TRBJ1-4; TRBD1 is a possible D gene (5 bases). The CDR3 runs to 16 residues. Per the germline V gene, CDR1 is MGHRA and CDR2 is YSYEKL. The germline V and J ends were trimmed by 1 base and 8 bases, with 17 bases remaining between them.

The chain has TRBV30 and TRBJ1-1, with 10 bases that match TRBD1. There are 14 residues in the CDR3. Looked up from germline, CDR1 is GTSNPN and CDR2 is SVGIG (reference sequence). V lost 2 bases and J lost 5; bases outside the gene matches: 5. DNA for the CDR3: TGTGCCTGGAGTCCCGGGACAGGGGTAACTGAAGCTTTCTTT. Protein sequence: CAWSPGTGVTEAFF.

This clone was counted a single time. The V and J genes are TRBV30 and TRBJ1-1; a possible D gene is TRBD1 (6 bases). Germline assignment: CDR1 GTSNPN and CDR2 SVGIG (reference sequence). There are 13 residues in the CDR3. Trimming pared 1 base from V and 1 base from J, leaving 7 bases between. The CDR3 is CAWSEGGNTEAFF. In nucleotides, the CDR3 is TGTGCCTGGAGTGAGGGGGGGAACACTGAAGCTTTCTTT. Looking up the rest from reference TRBV30 and TRBJ1-1 gives the full variable domain: SQTIHQWPATLVQPVGSPLSLECTVEGTSNPNLYWYRQAAGRGLQLLFYSVGIGQISSEVPQNLSASRPQDRQFILSSKKLLLSDSGFYLCAWSEGGNTEAFFGQGTRLTVV.

The gene calls are TRBV27 and TRBJ1-2, with a possible D match to TRBD1 (6 bases). CDR3 length equals 13 residues. Trimming left V 3 bases short and J 7 bases short, with 12 bases between. Looked up from germline, CDR1 is MNHEY and CDR2 is SMNVEV (reference sequence). As DNA, the CDR3 is TGTGCCAGCAGTTTGGGCCAGGGGAGTGGCTACACCTTC. This gives the protein CASSLGQGSGYTF.

This clone appeared a few times. This chain connects TRBV19 to TRBJ1-1, with 7 bases that match TRBD1. Trimming cost V 7 bases and J 0 bases; bases outside gene matches: 5. CDR3 length equals 14 residues. CDR1 and CDR2 from the germline V gene are LNHDA and SQIVND (reference sequence). CDR3 region: CASTLGQMNTEAFF. CDR3 DNA sequence: TGTGCCAGTACCTTGGGACAGATGAACACTGAAGCTTTCTTT.

V is TRBV6-5 and J is TRBJ2-7; D ambiguous. CDR3 length: 14 residues. Trimming removed 5 bases at V and 4 bases at J, with 15 bases between. Germline CDR1 and CDR2: MNHEY and SVGAGI. The CDR3 loop is CASSPVASRYEQYF. Written as DNA, the CDR3 is TGTGCCAGCAGTCCTGTAGCAAGCAGGTACGAGCAGTACTTC.

The chain recombines TRBV5-1 with TRBJ2-2; tentative D call: TRBD1 (6 bases). CDR3 length equals 17 residues. The V and J ends lost 2 bases and 7 bases respectively, with 21 bases between them. Germline V gene sequence: CDR1 SGHRS, CDR2 YFSETQ. The CDR3 nucleotides read TGCGCCAGCAGCTTATTCCCAGAAGCAGGGGAGCACGGGGAGCTGTTTTTT. Protein sequence: CASSLFPEAGEHGELFF.

This chain connects TRBV4-1 to TRBJ2-7; D is perhaps TRBD2 (6 bases). V shed 1 base and J shed 2 bases, with 15 bases lying between them. Per the germline V gene, CDR1 is MGHRA and CDR2 is YSYEKL. This CDR3 has 16 amino acids. The chain's CDR3 is CASSQVMGGAPYEQYF. CDR3 in DNA: TGCGCCAGCAGCCAAGTGATGGGGGGTGCCCCCTACGAGCAGTACTTC.

The chain recombines TRBV6-6 with TRBJ2-5, with 7 bases identical to TRBD2. The DNA end favors TRBJ2-7, so the J call may be wrong. In germline, CDR1 is MNHNY, CDR2 SVGAGI (reference sequence). The CDR3 has 15 amino acids. The CDR3 nucleotides are TGTGCCAGCAGTTCCGACACAGCGGGGACCTACGAGCAGTACTTC. Translating gives CASSSDTAGTYEQYF.

The chain is built from TRBV21-1 and TRBJ1-1; the listed D gene, TRBD1, was not tested against the DNA. TRBV21-1 constitutes a pseudogene. The CDR3 extends over 18 amino acids. This CDR3 is CASSPWGDRGVMNTEAFF. In nucleotides, the CDR3 is TGTGCCAGCAGCCCTTGGGGGGACAGGGGCGTCATGAACACTGAAGCTTTCTTT.

CDR3 protein: CASSYSAWGISFEQYF. The CDR3 DNA reads as TGTGCCAGCAGCTACTCCGCGTGGGGAATATCTTTCGAGCAGTACTTC. The gene calls are TRBV5-6 and TRBJ2-7; D ambiguous. The CDR3 consists of 16 residues. The V gene's germline CDR1 is SGHDT and CDR2 YYEEEE. Trimming took off 3 bases at V and 6 bases at J, with 22 bases between the two ends.

This chain links TRBV5-1 with TRBJ1-2; TRBD1 aligns across 11 bases. The CDR3 is made up of 14 amino acids. V trimming: 4 bases; J trimming: 8 bases; junction bases outside the gene matches: 7. CDR1 and CDR2 from the germline V gene are SGHRS and YFSETQ. CDR3 loop: CASSDGWTGGGYTF. Written as DNA, the CDR3 is TGCGCCAGCAGCGATGGATGGACAGGGGGCGGCTACACCTTC.

The chain combines TRBV19 with TRBJ1-5; 9 bases match TRBD1. CDR1 and CDR2 from the germline V gene are LNHDA and SQIVND (reference sequence). CDR3 length: 15 amino acids. The V and J ends lost 3 bases and 5 bases, in that order; junction bases with no gene match: 5. The CDR3 loop is CASSIPTGGHQPQHF. The DNA for the CDR3 is TGTGCCAGTAGTATCCCCACAGGGGGCCATCAGCCCCAGCATTTT.

The V and J genes are TRBV7-3 and TRBJ2-7; D is perhaps TRBD1 or TRBD2 (5 bases each). Between the trimmed V and J ends, which lost 5 bases and 5 bases, there was a span of 13 bases. The CDR3 has 13 amino acids. CDR1 is SGHTA and CDR2 is FQGTGA in the germline V gene. Here the CDR3 reads CASSPPGANEQYF. The CDR3 nucleotides read TGTGCCAGCAGCCCCCCCGGGGCTAACGAGCAGTACTTC.

This clone was recorded once. The rearrangement uses TRBV5-1 and TRBJ2-1; 8 bases are a match to TRBD2. This CDR3 has 16 residues. V was pared by 0 bases and J by 4 bases, with 6 bases of the junction left unmatched. Germline-derived CDR1 and CDR2 are SGHRS and YFSETQ. The CDR3 nucleotides read TGCGCCAGCAGCTTGGTCCGGGGGGGCCAGTACAATGAGCAGTTCTTC. Translating it yields CASSLVRGGQYNEQFF.

This rearrangement joins TRBV7-8 to TRBJ1-4; 11 bases fit TRBD1. The J segment lost 6 bases and the V segment lost 5 bases, leaving 8 bases of the junction unmatched. The CDR3 has 16 amino acids. CDR1 is SGHVS, CDR2 FQNEAQ, per germline. Written as DNA, the CDR3 is TGTGCCAGCAGCAATAACCCGGGACAGGGGGATGAAAAACTGTTTTTT. Translating gives CASSNNPGQGDEKLFF.

The chain combines TRBV27 with TRBJ2-3; 9 bases match TRBD2. The J segment lost 2 bases and the V segment lost 2 bases, leaving 5 bases of the junction unmatched. The CDR3 has 16 residues. Germline lookup yields CDR1 MNHEY and CDR2 SMNVEV (reference sequence). CDR3 in DNA: TGTGCCAGCAGTTTACTTCTAGCGGGGTTCACAGATACGCAGTATTTT. It specifies CASSLLLAGFTDTQYF.